Below, 26 T cell receptor beta chains from the same sample are listed, as sequenced in a study of shared clonotypes between healthy human individuals. Some clones are missing from TCRdb's copy, which holds only in-frame ones; the method was immunoSEQ multiplex PCR. This table holds about half a million clones, around 80% found once. Sequenced input: PBMCs. Receptors were obtained from a woman aged 40 to 50 in good health. Some clones in this sample may be carry-over from other donors' samples.

This sequence joins TRBV6-1 and TRBJ2-4; the match to TRBD1 covers 9 bases. Germline values: CDR1 MNHNS, CDR2 SASEGT. Germline trimming cut 4 bases from V and 0 bases from J; bases unmatched to any gene: 4. CDR3 length: 16 residues. CDR3 sequence reads: CASSGPGQGAKNIQYF. DNA for the CDR3: TGTGCCAGCAGTGGACCGGGACAGGGAGCCAAAAACATTCAGTACTTC.

The chain recombines TRBV18 with TRBJ2-3; D might be TRBD2 (6 bases). V dropped 3 bases and J dropped 4 bases, with 14 bases sitting between them. CDR1 and CDR2 (germline): KGHSH, LQKENI. CDR3 size: 15 residues. DNA for the CDR3: TGTGCCAGCTCACCGACCGGGAGTTTCTCAGATACGCAGTATTTT. It is translated as CASSPTGSFSDTQYF.

The sample holds a few counts of this clone. The chain joins TRBV2 to TRBJ1-1; tentative D call: TRBD1 (5 bases). Trimming took 2 bases from V and 4 from J, leaving 14 bases between them. This CDR3 is built from 15 residues. Germline V lookup: CDR1 SNHLY, CDR2 FYNNEI. The DNA for the CDR3 is TGTGCCAGCAGTGAATTCGAGGGGCATAGCACTGAAGCTTTCTTT. Translating gives CASSEFEGHSTEAFF.

As for this clone: Within the sample, other DNA sequences also encode this same CDR3. The gene calls are TRBV18 and TRBJ2-7, with D possibly being TRBD2 (6 bases). Trimming pared 3 bases from V and 1 base from J, leaving 7 bases between. The CDR3 has 13 residues. The V gene's germline CDR1 is KGHSH and CDR2 LQKENI. The CDR3 is CASSPGTSYEQYF. The CDR3 bases are TGTGCCAGCTCACCTGGGACTTCCTACGAGCAGTACTTC.

The V and J genes are TRBV6-6 and TRBJ2-2, with D maybe TRBD1 (6 bases). This CDR3 comprises 15 residues. The V end was cut by 4 bases, the J end by 4 bases, with 13 bases between. CDR1 MNHNY and CDR2 SVGAGI come from the germline V gene (reference sequence). CDR3 nucleotides: TGTGCCAGCAGTTTCACCCGGGACATCACCGGGGAGCTGTTTTTT. This sequence encodes CASSFTRDITGELFF.

The chain has TRBV2 and TRBJ1-4; D is undetermined. V dropped 2 bases and J dropped 4 bases, with 8 bases sitting between them. The CDR3 covers 14 residues. The germline CDR1 and CDR2 sequences are SNHLY and FYNNEI. CDR3 loop: CASSERAGNEKLFF. The CDR3, as DNA: TGTGCCAGCAGTGAAAGGGCGGGTAATGAAAAACTGTTTTTT.

This clone was seen once. This likely came from a read error, as a far larger clone is one base away. Other DNA sequences from this sample encode an identical CDR3 as well. The rearrangement joins TRBV6-6 to TRBJ2-7; 10 nucleotides line up with TRBD2. CDR3 size: 16 residues. Germline V gene lookup returns CDR1 MNHNY and CDR2 SVGAGI (reference sequence). The CDR3 bases are TGCGCCAGCAGTTACACGGCTAGCGGGAGCTCCTACGAGCAGTACTTC. It translates to CASSYTASGSSYEQYF.

This clone was seen a handful of times. The chain is built from TRBV30 and TRBJ1-1; D is unresolved. Germline V gene data show CDR1 as GTSNPN and CDR2 as SVGIG (reference sequence). V was trimmed by 5 bases and J by 4 bases, leaving 17 bases between them. This CDR3 spans 14 amino acids. CDR3 region: CAWDVGVVSTEAFF. CDR3 nucleotide sequence: TGTGCCTGGGACGTGGGAGTTGTGAGCACTGAAGCTTTCTTT.

This clone appeared a single time. This chain uses TRBV7-9 with TRBJ2-7; 10 bases map to TRBD2. CDR1 is SEHNR and CDR2 is FQNEAQ in the germline V gene (reference sequence). J was trimmed by 0 bases and V by 4 bases; bases with no gene match: 0. This CDR3 region has 14 residues. The CDR3 nucleotides are TGTGCCAGCAGCTCTAGCGGGAGCTCCTACGAGCAGTACTTC. Translated, it gives CASSSSGSSYEQYF. The full variable domain, its missing parts supplied by reference TRBV7-9 and TRBJ2-7, is DTGVSQNPRHKITKRGQNVTFRCDPISEHNRLYWYRQTLGQGPEFLTYFQNEAQLEKSRLLSDRFSAERPKGSFSTLEIQRTEQGDSAMYLCASSSSGSSYEQYFGPGTRLTVT.

This chain joins TRBV28 and TRBJ2-5, with 8 nucleotides matching TRBD1. The CDR3 runs to 15 residues. J was trimmed by 2 bases and V by 3 bases; bases with no gene match: 5. Germline V gene sequence: CDR1 MDHEN, CDR2 SYDVKM. CDR3 nucleotides: TGTGCCAGCAGTTTCCCGGGACAGGAGCAAGAGACCCAGTACTTC. This translates into CASSFPGQEQETQYF.

This clone was picked up many times. The CDR3 loop is CASSLVAGAEYNEQFF. Written as DNA, the CDR3 is TGTGCCAGCAGCTTAGTTGCGGGGGCGGAGTACAATGAGCAGTTCTTC. V usage is TRBV7-2 and J usage is TRBJ2-1; perhaps TRBD2 as D (7 bases). V shed 1 base and J shed 4 bases, with 14 bases lying between them. The germline CDR1 and CDR2 sequences are SGHTA and FQGNSA. This CDR3 is 16 amino acids long.

J is TRBJ2-2 and V is TRBV5-4; D might be TRBD1 (5 bases). The V end lost 0 bases, the J end lost 7 bases, and 10 bases lay between the germline ends. The V gene's germline CDR1 is SGHNT and CDR2 YYREEE (reference sequence). The CDR3 totals 14 residues. CDR3 in amino acids: CASSLGRDVGELFF. The CDR3 DNA reads TGTGCCAGCAGCTTGGGCAGGGATGTCGGGGAGCTGTTTTTT. The entire variable domain, with the rest obtained from reference TRBV5-4 and TRBJ2-2, is as follows: ETGVTQSPTHLIKTRGQQVTLRCSSQSGHNTVSWYQQALGQGPQFIFQYYREEENGRGNFPPRFSGLQFPNYSSELNVNALELDDSALYLCASSLGRDVGELFFGEGSRLTVL.

In regard to this clone: The sample contains more than one DNA sequence encoding this CDR3. V usage is TRBV9 and J usage is TRBJ2-1; D is perhaps TRBD2 (5 bases). Trimming left V 2 bases short and J 2 bases short, with 8 bases between. The CDR3 is 14 amino acids. The germline gives CDR1 SGDLS, CDR2 YYNGEE. The CDR3 sequence is CASSVEGTYNEQFF. In nucleotides, the CDR3 is TGTGCCAGCAGCGTTGAGGGTACCTACAATGAGCAGTTCTTC.

This sequence joins TRBV29-1 and TRBJ2-2; 7 nucleotides line up with TRBD2. From germline, CDR1 is SQVTM and CDR2 ANQGSEA. This CDR3 is 12 amino acids long. The CDR3 here is CSSTSFGGELFF. The DNA of the CDR3 is TGCAGTTCGACTAGCTTTGGCGGGGAGCTGTTTTTT.

This rearrangement joins TRBV7-2 to TRBJ2-5, with a possible D match to TRBD2 (7 bases). The J call could be wrong; TRBJ2-7 is a better fit for the DNA end. This CDR3 is 16 amino acids long. CDR1 is SGHTA, CDR2 FQGNSA, per germline. The CDR3 protein is CASSLRGGGSSYEQYF. The CDR3 region has the DNA TGTGCCAGCAGCTTAAGGGGGGGAGGTAGCTCCTACGAGCAGTACTTC.

This chain uses TRBV4-3 with TRBJ2-1; TRBD1 or TRBD2 may be the D gene (5 bases each). Germline V lookup: CDR1 LGHNA, CDR2 YSLEER. V lost 4 bases to trimming and J lost 7 bases, with 17 bases between them. The CDR3 covers 15 residues. The CDR3 region has the DNA TGCGCCAGCAGCCCGGTTGAGGGGAGAGTGAATGAGCAGTTCTTC. Translated, it gives CASSPVEGRVNEQFF.

V and J are TRBV30 and TRBJ2-1, with TRBD2 matching over 10 bases. The V and J ends lost 7 bases and 8 bases, in that order; junction bases with no gene match: 5. Germline assignment: CDR1 GTSNPN and CDR2 SVGIG (reference sequence). The CDR3 is 12 amino acids. The CDR3 coding sequence is TGTGCCTTTAAGCGGGAGGGCGATGAGCAGTTCTTC. It encodes CAFKREGDEQFF.

The rearrangement uses TRBV28 and TRBJ1-3; maybe TRBD1 (5 bases). Germline CDR1 MDHEN, CDR2 SYDVKM. Trimming removed 6 bases from V and 4 bases from J, with 19 bases in between. The CDR3 is made up of 16 amino acids. Written as DNA, the CDR3 is TGTGCCAGCAGACGTCAGGGAGCAGGGATCGGAAACACCATATATTTT. Translated, it gives CASRRQGAGIGNTIYF.

The V call is TRBV5-1, the J call TRBJ1-1, with D perhaps matching TRBD1 (5 bases). The CDR3 totals 12 residues. The germline V and J ends were trimmed by 6 bases and 5 bases, with 11 bases remaining between them. Germline lookup yields CDR1 SGHRS and CDR2 YFSETQ. The CDR3 spells CASTGAGTEAFF. In DNA, the CDR3 is TGCGCCAGCACTGGGGCCGGTACTGAAGCTTTCTTT.

This clone appeared a single time. The chain combines TRBV5-1 with TRBJ2-5; D might be TRBD2 (5 bases). Germline lookup yields CDR1 SGHRS and CDR2 YFSETQ. Between the trimmed V and J ends, which lost 0 bases and 2 bases, there was a span of 14 bases. The CDR3 length is 16 residues. For the CDR3, the DNA is TGCGCCAGCAGCTTGGAACAAGCGGTCTTTCAAGAGACCCAGTACTTC. Translating gives CASSLEQAVFQETQYF.

The chain joins TRBV13 to TRBJ2-7, with D possibly TRBD1 on 6 matching bases. Germline V gene lookup returns CDR1 PRHDT and CDR2 FYEKMQ (reference sequence). The germline V and J ends were trimmed by 6 bases and 3 bases, with 15 bases remaining between them. The CDR3 is 14 residues long. CDR3 in DNA: TGTGCCAGCAGGTTCCGGGACAAGGACTACGAGCAGTACTTC. Encoded protein: CASRFRDKDYEQYF.

As concerns this clone: At one boundary the junction diverges from the germline segment, which might be a read error. This chain links TRBV11-2 with TRBJ1-1; weak D call: TRBD1 (6 bases). Germline loops: CDR1 SGHAT, CDR2 FQNNGV. The length of the CDR3 is 15 residues. In DNA form, the CDR3 reads TGCGCCAGCAGCCAAGGGAGACAGGAGAACACTGAAGCTTTCTTT. It is translated as CASSQGRQENTEAFF.

This sequence joins TRBV30 and TRBJ1-1; no definite D call. The germline V and J ends were trimmed by 4 bases and 11 bases, with 14 bases remaining between them. The CDR3 sequence is 11 residues long. CDR1 is GTSNPN, CDR2 SVGIG, per germline (reference sequence). CDR3 in amino acids: CAWMIADGAFF. The CDR3 DNA reads TGTGCCTGGATGATTGCGGATGGGGCTTTCTTT.

The chain employs TRBV7-2 and TRBJ2-2, with 8 bases matching TRBD1. Germline V gene lookup returns CDR1 SGHTA and CDR2 FQGNSA. The CDR3 is 15 residues long. Germline trimming cut 3 bases from V and 6 bases from J; bases unmatched to any gene: 6. The CDR3 sequence: CASSLDRAGSGELFF. The CDR3, as DNA: TGTGCCAGCAGCTTGGACAGGGCGGGATCCGGGGAGCTGTTTTTT.

This chain uses TRBV28 with TRBJ1-3; 10 bases agree with TRBD1. With 7 bases clipped from V and 4 bases from J, the junction kept 10 bases outside the gene matches. CDR3 length equals 16 residues. CDR1 is MDHEN and CDR2 is SYDVKM in the germline V gene. As DNA, the CDR3 is TGTGCCAGCACTAGACGGGGGACAGGGGTCGGAAACACCATATATTTT. Amino acids: CASTRRGTGVGNTIYF.

The count of this clone is one. Other DNA sequences in the same sample also yield this CDR3. CDR3 in amino acids: CASSQDSGGGNTIYF. CDR3 DNA: TGCGCCAGCAGCCAAGATTCGGGGGGCGGGAACACCATATATTTT. The gene calls are TRBV4-1 and TRBJ1-3, with a possible D match to TRBD1 (6 bases). The CDR3 contains 15 residues. Germline CDR1 is MGHRA and CDR2 is YSYEKL. Between the trimmed V and J ends, which lost 0 bases and 7 bases, there was a span of 13 bases.